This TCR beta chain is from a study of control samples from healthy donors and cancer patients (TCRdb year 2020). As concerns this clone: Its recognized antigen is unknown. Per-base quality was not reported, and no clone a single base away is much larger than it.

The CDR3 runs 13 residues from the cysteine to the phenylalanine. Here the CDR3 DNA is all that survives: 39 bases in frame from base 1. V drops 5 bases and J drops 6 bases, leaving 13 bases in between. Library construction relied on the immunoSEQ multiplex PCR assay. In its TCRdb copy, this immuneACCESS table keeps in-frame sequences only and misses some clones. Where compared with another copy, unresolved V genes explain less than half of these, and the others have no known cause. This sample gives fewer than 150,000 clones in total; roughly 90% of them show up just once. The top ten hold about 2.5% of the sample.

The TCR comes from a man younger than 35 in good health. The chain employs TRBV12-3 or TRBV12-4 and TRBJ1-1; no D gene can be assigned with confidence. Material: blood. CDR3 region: CASSTWSGAEAFF. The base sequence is TGTGCCAGCAGTACCTGGAGTGGGGCTGAAGCTTTCTTT.